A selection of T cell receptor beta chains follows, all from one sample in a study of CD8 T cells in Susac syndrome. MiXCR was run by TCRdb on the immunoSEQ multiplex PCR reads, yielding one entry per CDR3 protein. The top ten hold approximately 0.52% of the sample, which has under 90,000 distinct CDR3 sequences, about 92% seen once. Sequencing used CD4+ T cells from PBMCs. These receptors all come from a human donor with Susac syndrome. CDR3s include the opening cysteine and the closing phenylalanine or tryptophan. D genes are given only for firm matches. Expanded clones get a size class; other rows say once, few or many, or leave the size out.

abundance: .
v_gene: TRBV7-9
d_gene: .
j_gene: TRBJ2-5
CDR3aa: CASSLVAGAPSGTQYF
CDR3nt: TGTGCCAGCAGCTTAGTGGCGGGGGCTCCCTCGGGGACCCAGTACTTC

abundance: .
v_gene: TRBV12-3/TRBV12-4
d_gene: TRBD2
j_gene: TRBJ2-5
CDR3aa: CASRRLAGGRETQYF
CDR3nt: TGTGCCAGCAGGAGACTAGCGGGGGGCCGAGAGACCCAGTACTTC

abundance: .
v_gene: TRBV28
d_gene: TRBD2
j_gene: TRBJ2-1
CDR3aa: CASSLSLTLAGEYNEQFF
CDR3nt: TGTGCCAGCAGTTTATCCCTGACACTAGCGGGAGAGTACAATGAGCAGTTCTTC

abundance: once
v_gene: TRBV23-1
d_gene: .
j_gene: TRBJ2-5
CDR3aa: CASRLQSGTTKIVSQETQYF
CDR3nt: TGCGCCAGCAGGCTACAATCCGGGACAACGAAAATTGTCAGCCAAGAGACCCAGTACTTC

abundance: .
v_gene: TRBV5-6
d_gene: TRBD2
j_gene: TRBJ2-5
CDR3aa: CASLRRGKIQETQYF
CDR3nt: TGTGCCAGCCTTCGGCGGGGGAAGATACAAGAGACCCAGTACTTC

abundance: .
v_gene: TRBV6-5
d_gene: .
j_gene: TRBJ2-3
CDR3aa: CASSYSKDTQYF
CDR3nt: TGTGCCAGCAGTTACTCGAAAGATACGCAGTATTTT

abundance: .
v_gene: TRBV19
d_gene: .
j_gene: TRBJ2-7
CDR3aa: CASSRNYEQYF
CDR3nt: TGTGCCAGTAGTAGGAACTACGAGCAGTACTTC

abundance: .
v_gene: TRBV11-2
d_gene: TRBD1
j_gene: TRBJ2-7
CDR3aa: CASSLISGQGPYEQYF
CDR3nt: TGTGCCAGCAGCTTAATTTCCGGACAGGGACCCTACGAGCAGTACTTC

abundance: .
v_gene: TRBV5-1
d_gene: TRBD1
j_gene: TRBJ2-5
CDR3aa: CASSETGLSVETQYF
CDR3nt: TGCGCCAGCAGCGAGACAGGGTTGAGTGTGGAGACCCAGTACTTC

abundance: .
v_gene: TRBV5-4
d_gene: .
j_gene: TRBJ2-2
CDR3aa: CASSFDRRNTGELFF
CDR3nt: TGTGCCAGCAGCTTCGACAGGCGGAACACCGGGGAGCTGTTTTTT

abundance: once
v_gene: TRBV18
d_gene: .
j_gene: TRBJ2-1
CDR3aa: CASSRQGLENEQFF
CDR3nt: TGTGCCAGCTCACGGCAGGGGTTAGAAAATGAGCAGTTCTTC

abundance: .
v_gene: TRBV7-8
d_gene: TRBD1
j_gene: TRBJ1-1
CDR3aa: CASSHPTGAVKAFF
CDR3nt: TGTGCCAGCAGTCATCCCACAGGGGCAGTTAAAGCTTTCTTT

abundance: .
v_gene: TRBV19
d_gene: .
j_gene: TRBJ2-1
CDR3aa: CASSIVSAGSNEQFF
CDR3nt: TGTGCCAGTAGTATAGTTAGCGCAGGTTCCAATGAGCAGTTCTTC

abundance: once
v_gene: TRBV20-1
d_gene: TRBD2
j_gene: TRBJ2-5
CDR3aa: CSARRTSSETQYF
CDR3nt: TGCAGTGCCCGAAGGACTAGCTCGGAGACCCAGTACTTC

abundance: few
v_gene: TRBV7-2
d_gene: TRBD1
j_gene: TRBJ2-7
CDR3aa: CASSPGTGGKVEQYF
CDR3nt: TGTGCCAGCAGCCCCGGGACAGGCGGGAAGGTTGAGCAGTACTTC

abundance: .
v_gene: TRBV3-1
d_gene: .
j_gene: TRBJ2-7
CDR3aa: CASSQEHLAASEQYF
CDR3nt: TGTGCCAGCAGCCAAGAGCATTTGGCTGCCAGCGAGCAGTACTTC

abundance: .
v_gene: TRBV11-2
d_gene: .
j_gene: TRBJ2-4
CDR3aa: CASSFSGNIQYF
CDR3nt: TGTGCCAGCAGCTTTAGCGGAAACATTCAGTACTTC

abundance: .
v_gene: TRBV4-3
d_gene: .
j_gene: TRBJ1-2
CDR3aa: CASSQERLGQVRGYTF
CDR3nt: TGCGCCAGCAGCCAAGAGCGTCTCGGGCAGGTTCGCGGCTACACCTTC

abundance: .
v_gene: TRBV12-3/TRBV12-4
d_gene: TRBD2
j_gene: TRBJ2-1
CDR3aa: CASSSVAGGRGNEQFF
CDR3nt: TGTGCCAGCAGTTCAGTCGCGGGGGGCCGGGGAAATGAGCAGTTCTTC

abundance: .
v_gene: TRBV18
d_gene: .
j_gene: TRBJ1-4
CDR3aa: CASSIRATNEKLFF
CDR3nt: TGTGCCAGCTCAATCAGGGCTACTAATGAAAAACTGTTTTTT

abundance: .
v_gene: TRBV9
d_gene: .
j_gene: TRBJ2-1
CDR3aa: CASSTPAPGIGEQFF
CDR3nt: TGTGCCAGCAGCACTCCGGCTCCGGGTATTGGTGAGCAGTTCTTC

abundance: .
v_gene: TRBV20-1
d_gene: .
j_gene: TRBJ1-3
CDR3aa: CSARLVTESGNTIYF
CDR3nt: TGCAGTGCTAGATTGGTGACAGAATCTGGAAACACCATATATTTT

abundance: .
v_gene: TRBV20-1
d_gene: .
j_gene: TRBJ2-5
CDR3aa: CSASVGAGARQETQYF
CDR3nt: TGCAGTGCTAGCGTCGGGGCCGGGGCGAGGCAAGAGACCCAGTACTTC

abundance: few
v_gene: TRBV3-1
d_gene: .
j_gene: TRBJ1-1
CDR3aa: CASSQAGMNTEAFF
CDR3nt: TGTGCCAGCAGCCAAGCGGGTATGAACACTGAAGCTTTCTTT

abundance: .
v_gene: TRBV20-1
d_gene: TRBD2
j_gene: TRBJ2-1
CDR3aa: CSASRLAVDYNEQFF
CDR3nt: TGCAGTGCTAGCCGACTAGCGGTCGACTACAATGAGCAGTTCTTC

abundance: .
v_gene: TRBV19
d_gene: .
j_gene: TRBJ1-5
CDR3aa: CASSKEGGAFQPQHF
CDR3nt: TGTGCCAGTAGTAAGGAAGGGGGGGCTTTCCAGCCCCAGCATTTT

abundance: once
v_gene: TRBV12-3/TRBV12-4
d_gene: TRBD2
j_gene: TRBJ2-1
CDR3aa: CASSFPIPGGNEQFF
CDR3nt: TGTGCCAGCAGTTTTCCCATCCCGGGGGGGAATGAGCAGTTCTTC

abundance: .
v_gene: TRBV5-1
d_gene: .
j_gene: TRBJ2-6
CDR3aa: CASSPHDPLSSGANVLTF
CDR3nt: TGCGCCAGCAGCCCTCATGACCCCTTAAGCTCTGGGGCCAACGTCCTGACTTTC

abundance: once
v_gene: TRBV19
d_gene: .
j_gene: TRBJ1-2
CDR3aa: CASSIGQGYYGYTF
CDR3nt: TGTGCCAGTAGTATCGGTCAGGGCTACTATGGCTACACCTTC

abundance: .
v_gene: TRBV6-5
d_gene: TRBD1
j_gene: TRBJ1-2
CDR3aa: CASSLQGEGYTF
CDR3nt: TGTGCCAGCAGTCTACAGGGGGAAGGCTACACCTTC

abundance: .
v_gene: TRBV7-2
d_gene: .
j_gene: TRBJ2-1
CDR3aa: CASSSSSGQHHNEQFF
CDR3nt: TGTGCCAGCAGCTCCTCTTCTGGGCAGCATCACAATGAGCAGTTCTTC

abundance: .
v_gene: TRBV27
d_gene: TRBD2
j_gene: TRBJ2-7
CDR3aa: CASSLVGGGQTSSYEQYF
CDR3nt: TGTGCCAGCAGTTTAGTCGGGGGGGGACAAACGTCATCCTACGAGCAGTACTTC

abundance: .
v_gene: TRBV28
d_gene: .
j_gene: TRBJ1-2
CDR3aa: CASKEANYGYTF
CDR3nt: TGTGCCAGCAAGGAAGCTAACTATGGCTACACCTTC

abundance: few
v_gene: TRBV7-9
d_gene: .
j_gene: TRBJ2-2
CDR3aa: CASSLGQRTHTGELFF
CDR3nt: TGTGCCAGCAGCTTAGGCCAGCGGACACACACCGGGGAGCTGTTTTTT

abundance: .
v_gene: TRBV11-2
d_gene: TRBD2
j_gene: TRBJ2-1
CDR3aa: CASSSGLAGARSYNEQFF
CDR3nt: TGTGCCAGCAGCTCGGGACTAGCGGGGGCTCGCTCCTACAATGAGCAGTTCTTC

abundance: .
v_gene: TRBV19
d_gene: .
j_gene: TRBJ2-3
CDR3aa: CASSIGTGTSTDTQYF
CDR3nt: TGTGCCAGTAGTATCGGTACTGGTACTAGCACAGATACGCAGTATTTT

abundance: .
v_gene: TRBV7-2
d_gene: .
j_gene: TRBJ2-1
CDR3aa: CASSPDWRRTVMGEQFF
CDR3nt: TGTGCCAGCAGCCCCGACTGGCGCCGCACTGTAATGGGTGAGCAGTTCTTC

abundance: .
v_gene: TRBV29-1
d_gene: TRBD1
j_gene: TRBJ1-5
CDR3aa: CSAGTDRVQPQHF
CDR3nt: TGCAGCGCTGGGACAGACCGAGTACAGCCCCAGCATTTT

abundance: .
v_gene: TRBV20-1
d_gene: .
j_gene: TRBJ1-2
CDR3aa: CSARPSRGNYYGYTF
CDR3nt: TGCAGTGCGCGGCCGAGTCGGGGGAACTACTATGGCTACACCTTC

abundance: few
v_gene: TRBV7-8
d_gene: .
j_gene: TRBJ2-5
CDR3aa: CASSLGGEETQYF
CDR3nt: TGTGCCAGCAGCTTAGGTGGAGAAGAGACCCAGTACTTC

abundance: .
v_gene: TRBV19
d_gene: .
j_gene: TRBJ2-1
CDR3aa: CASTPEASAYNEQFF
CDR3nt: TGTGCCAGTACCCCTGAGGCTTCGGCCTACAATGAGCAGTTCTTC

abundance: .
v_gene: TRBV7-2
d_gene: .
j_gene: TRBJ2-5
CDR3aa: CASSLRVQETQYF
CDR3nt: TGTGCCAGCAGTTTAAGAGTCCAAGAGACCCAGTACTTC

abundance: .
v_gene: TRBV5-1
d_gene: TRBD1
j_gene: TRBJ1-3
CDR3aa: CASSQQTGAGNTIYF
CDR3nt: TGCGCCAGCAGCCAACAAACAGGGGCTGGAAACACCATATATTTT

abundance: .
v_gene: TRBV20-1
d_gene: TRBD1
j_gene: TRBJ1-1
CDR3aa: CSATQHRGGITEAFF
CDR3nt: TGCAGTGCTACCCAACACAGGGGTGGTATCACTGAAGCTTTCTTT

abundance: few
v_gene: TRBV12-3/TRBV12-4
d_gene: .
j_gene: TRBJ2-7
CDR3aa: CASSPGDYEQYF
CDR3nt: TGTGCCAGCAGCCCTGGAGACTACGAGCAGTACTTC

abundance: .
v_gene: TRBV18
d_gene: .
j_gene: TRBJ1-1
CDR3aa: CASSSMTVGWTEAFF
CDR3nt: TGTGCCAGCTCATCGATGACAGTCGGCTGGACTGAAGCTTTCTTT

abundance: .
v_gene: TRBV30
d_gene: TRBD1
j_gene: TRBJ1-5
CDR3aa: CAWSTDRGPNQPQHF
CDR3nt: TGTGCCTGGAGTACGGACAGGGGGCCTAATCAGCCCCAGCATTTT

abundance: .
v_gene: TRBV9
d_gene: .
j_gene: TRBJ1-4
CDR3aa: CASSPGQISNEKLFF
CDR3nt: TGTGCCAGCAGCCCAGGACAGATTTCTAATGAAAAACTGTTTTTT

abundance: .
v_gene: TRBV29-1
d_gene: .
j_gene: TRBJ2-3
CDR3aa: CSVVEPGMIPDTQYF
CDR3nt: TGCAGCGTTGTCGAGCCAGGGATGATTCCAGATACGCAGTATTTT

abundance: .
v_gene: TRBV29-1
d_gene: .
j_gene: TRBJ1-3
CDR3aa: CSAVWGVSGNTIYF
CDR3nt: TGCAGCGCTGTTTGGGGTGTCTCTGGAAACACCATATATTTT

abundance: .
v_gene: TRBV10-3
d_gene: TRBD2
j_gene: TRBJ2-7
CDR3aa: CAISSGTSGLEQYF
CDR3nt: TGTGCCATCAGCTCCGGGACTAGCGGACTCGAGCAGTACTTC

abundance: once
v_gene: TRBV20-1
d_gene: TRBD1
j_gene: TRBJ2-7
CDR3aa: CSAGTGFEQYF
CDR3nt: TGCAGTGCGGGGACAGGGTTCGAGCAGTACTTC

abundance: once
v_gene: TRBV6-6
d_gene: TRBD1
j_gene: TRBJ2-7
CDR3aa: CASSQRDRHSYEQYF
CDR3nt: TGTGCCAGCAGTCAAAGGGACAGGCACTCCTACGAGCAGTACTTC

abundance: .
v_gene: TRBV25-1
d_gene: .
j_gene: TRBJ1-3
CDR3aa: CASSDFQGLSGNTIYF
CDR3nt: TGTGCCAGCAGTGACTTCCAGGGGCTCTCTGGAAACACCATATATTTT

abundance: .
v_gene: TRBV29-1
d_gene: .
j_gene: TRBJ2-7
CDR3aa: CSVGEGGVQYF
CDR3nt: TGCAGCGTTGGTGAGGGAGGCGTGCAGTACTTC

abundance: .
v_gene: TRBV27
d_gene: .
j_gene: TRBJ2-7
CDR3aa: CASSLSRGYEQYF
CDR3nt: TGTGCCAGCAGTTTATCTAGGGGCTACGAGCAGTACTTC

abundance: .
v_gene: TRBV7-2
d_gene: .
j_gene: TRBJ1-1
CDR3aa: CASSITGIEAFF
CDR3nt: TGTGCCAGCAGTATTACAGGGATAGAAGCTTTCTTT

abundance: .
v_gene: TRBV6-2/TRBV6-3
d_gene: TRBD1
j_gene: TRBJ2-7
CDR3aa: CASSFIGTGTHEQYF
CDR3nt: TGTGCCAGCAGTTTTATCGGGACAGGGACCCACGAGCAGTACTTC